This paragraph reports one T cell receptor beta chain. Clones were read by immunoSEQ multiplex PCR, and TCRdb kept only the in-frame ones, dropping some. This sample has some 89,000 clones; roughly 86% occur once, and the top ten carry 1.2%. This entry comes from a study of blood T cell repertoires in COVID-19. The V gene's germline CDR1 is LGHDT and CDR2 YNNKEL (reference sequence). With V trimmed by 0 bases and J by 2 bases, 3 bases remained unmatched. The CDR3 consists of 15 residues. The specimen sequenced was peripheral blood. This clonotype was sampled from a woman of 80 years or more with acute or convalescent COVID-19. The V gene is TRBV3-1 (or the pseudogene TRBV3-2), the J gene TRBJ1-2, with 7 bases matching TRBD1. CDR3 loop: CASSQEGGQNYGYTF. The CDR3, as DNA: TGTGCCAGCAGCCAAGAAGGGGGACAGAACTATGGCTACACCTTC.